This section outlines one T cell receptor beta chain sequence together with its context. Authors' data handling: Amplification of reference gene primers provided the estimated nucleated cell counts. TCRdb keeps only in-frame clones here, not all; method: immunoSEQ multiplex PCR. V and J calls and clone size come straight from that table; D and trimming were deduced from the DNA. Of fewer than 250,000 clones listed, around 87% are singletons. Unmatched junction bases numbered 5, after V lost 9 bases and J lost 6 bases. Germline values: CDR1 SNHLY, CDR2 FYNNEI. The CDR3 spans 11 residues. The data originate from a study of blood T cell repertoires in COVID-19. For the study at large: The United States, Italy and Spain provided the acute and convalescent COVID-19 samples. Sources were T cells, B-cell-depleted T cells, or PBMCs; the material itself was cDNA or gDNA.

The TCR originated in a man aged 55-75 years with acute or convalescent COVID-19. Source material: peripheral blood. V is TRBV2 and J is TRBJ2-7; 7 bases map to TRBD2. CDR3 protein: CASRGVAEQYF. DNA for the CDR3: TGTGCCAGTCGGGGGGTGGCCGAGCAGTACTTC.